One and the same sample provided the 18 T cell receptor beta chains below, sequenced in a study of blood T cell repertoires in COVID-19. Sequencing used immunoSEQ multiplex PCR; TCRdb keeps in-frame clones, though not all of them. The sample records 65,000 to 90,000 clones, around three quarters being singletons. The sequenced sample was peripheral blood. Receptor source: a man between 60 and 75 years old with active or convalescent COVID-19.

This chain connects TRBV11-2 to TRBJ1-1, with D possibly being TRBD1 (5 bases). In germline, CDR1 is SGHAT, CDR2 FQNNGV. Trimming left V 7 bases short and J 4 bases short, with 13 bases between. The length of the CDR3 is 13 residues. CDR3: CASTQTGGTEAFF. CDR3 coding DNA: TGTGCCAGCACCCAAACCGGGGGCACTGAAGCTTTCTTT.

V gene TRBV28 combines with J gene TRBJ1-1; TRBD1 agrees at 7 bases. V dropped 7 bases and J dropped 5; count of bases not matched to a gene: 1. CDR3 size: 11 residues. Per the germline V gene, CDR1 is MDHEN and CDR2 is SYDVKM. In nucleotides, the CDR3 is TGTGCCAGCAAGGGGGCAACTGAAGCTTTCTTT. Its protein product is CASKGATEAFF.

The V call is TRBV28, the J call TRBJ1-6, with 12 bases identical to TRBD1. The CDR3 consists of 18 residues. In germline, CDR1 is MDHEN, CDR2 SYDVKM. V lost 4 bases and J lost 7; bases outside the gene matches: 11. CDR3 in amino acids: CASSYYSGTGGSNSPLHF. The CDR3 nucleotides read TGTGCCAGCAGTTACTATTCCGGGACAGGGGGCTCGAATTCACCCCTCCACTTT.

The chain recombines TRBV10-3 with TRBJ2-3, with D hard to call. The CDR3 spans 11 residues. V was pared by 6 bases and J by 3 bases, with 4 bases between. Germline values: CDR1 ENHRY, CDR2 SYGVKD. CDR3 sequence (DNA): TGTGCCATCAGAGCGACAGATACGCAGTATTTT. This gives the protein CAIRATDTQYF.

The V and J genes are TRBV7-3 and TRBJ2-5; TRBD1 matches 8 bases. CDR3 size: 15 residues. Germline V gives CDR1 SGHTA, CDR2 FQGTGA. Trimming removed 4 bases from V and 2 bases from J; junction bases left unmatched: 6. CDR3 sequence (DNA): TGTGCCAGCAGCTCCGGACAGGGTAGTCAAGAGACCCAGTACTTC. As protein: CASSSGQGSQETQYF.

This sequence joins TRBV20-1 and TRBJ1-1; TRBD1 aligns across 10 bases. CDR3 length: 15 amino acids. Trimming took 3 bases from V and 3 from J; bases not matched to a gene: 7. Per the germline V gene, CDR1 is DFQATT and CDR2 is SNEGSKA (reference sequence). This chain's CDR3 is CSASVTGTGDTEAFF. The CDR3 region has the DNA TGCAGTGCTAGTGTCACCGGGACAGGGGACACTGAAGCTTTCTTT.

The rearrangement uses TRBV28 and TRBJ1-4; D may be TRBD1 (6 bases). The length of the CDR3 is 16 residues. Trimming removed 4 bases from V and 0 bases from J, with 12 bases in between. Germline V lookup: CDR1 MDHEN, CDR2 SYDVKM. The CDR3 nucleotides are TGTGCCAGCAGTTCCTCAGGGGACGCAACTAATGAAAAACTGTTTTTT. Translating gives CASSSSGDATNEKLFF.

This clone appeared many times. V gene TRBV2 combines with J gene TRBJ2-3, with 9 bases aligning to TRBD1. The V gene's germline CDR1 is SNHLY and CDR2 FYNNEI. CDR3 size: 14 residues. V lost 6 bases and J lost 0; bases outside the gene matches: 1. In nucleotides, the CDR3 is TGTGCCAGCAGGGGGACAGGGAGCACAGATACGCAGTATTTT. Amino acid sequence: CASRGTGSTDTQYF.

The chain's CDR3 is CSVDRGHEQYF. DNA for the CDR3: TGCAGCGTTGACCGGGGTCACGAGCAGTACTTC. This sequence joins TRBV29-1 and TRBJ2-7, with a tentative D call TRBD2 (5 bases). V dropped 3 bases and J dropped 5 bases, with 8 bases sitting between them. The CDR3 runs to 11 residues. CDR1 is SQVTM and CDR2 is ANQGSEA in the germline V gene.

CDR3 sequence: CASSLPLGRGKGEKLFF. The CDR3 DNA sequence: TGTGCCAGCAGCTTGCCCCTAGGCCGGGGGAAGGGGGAAAAACTGTTTTTT. The chain combines TRBV11-2 with TRBJ1-4, with D tentatively TRBD1 (5 bases). CDR3 size: 17 residues. Germline loops: CDR1 SGHAT, CDR2 FQNNGV. Deletions cut 3 bases from V and 8 bases from J, with 22 bases between.

The CDR3 protein is CASSLSGNQETQYF. The CDR3 DNA sequence: TGTGCCAGCAGCTTGTCAGGGAACCAAGAGACCCAGTACTTC. The J gene is TRBJ2-5, the V gene TRBV7-9; maybe TRBD1 (5 bases). V was shortened by 3 bases and J by 0 bases, with 8 bases between the two germline ends. Germline V gives CDR1 SEHNR, CDR2 FQNEAQ (reference sequence). The CDR3 spans 14 residues.

This clone was counted only a few times. The DNA of the CDR3 is TGTGCCAGCTCACCATCGGGAGATCAGCCCCAGCATTTT. It yields the protein CASSPSGDQPQHF. The rearrangement joins TRBV18 to TRBJ1-5, with no clear D. Per the germline V gene, CDR1 is KGHSH and CDR2 is LQKENI. The CDR3 length is 13 residues. V was cut by 2 bases and J by 5 bases, with 7 bases left in between.

The chain uses TRBV5-1 and TRBJ2-5, with D possibly being TRBD2 (5 bases). The germline CDR1 and CDR2 sequences are SGHRS and YFSETQ. The CDR3 is 13 residues long. Deletions cut 1 base from V and 4 bases from J, with 8 bases between. CDR3 nucleotide sequence: TGCGCCAGCAGCTTGTGGGCGGGAGAGACCCAGTACTTC. It codes for CASSLWAGETQYF.

The CDR3 nucleotides are TGCGCCAGCAGCCCCGACACGGGGGCAACTAATGAAAAACTGTTTTTT. It translates to CASSPDTGATNEKLFF. V usage is TRBV5-1 and J usage is TRBJ1-4; maybe TRBD1 (5 bases). Trimming pared 4 bases from V and 0 bases from J, leaving 13 bases between. Germline-derived CDR1 and CDR2 are SGHRS and YFSETQ. The CDR3 length is 16 residues. Using reference TRBV5-1 and TRBJ1-4 for the parts outside the CDR3, the full variable domain is KAGVTQTPRYLIKTRGQQVTLSCSPISGHRSVSWYQQTPGQGLQFLFEYFSETQRNKGNFPGRFSGRQFSNSRSEMNVSTLELGDSALYLCASSPDTGATNEKLFFGSGTQLSVL.

V usage is TRBV18 and J usage is TRBJ1-3; TRBD1 might be the D (5 bases). Trimming took 5 bases from V and 2 from J, leaving 13 bases between them. The CDR3 is 15 residues long. In germline, CDR1 is KGHSH, CDR2 LQKENI. CDR3 residues: CASSAERGAGNTIYF. CDR3 DNA: TGTGCCAGCTCAGCGGAAAGGGGTGCTGGAAACACCATATATTTT.

This chain links TRBV9 with TRBJ2-7; a weak D match, TRBD1 (5 bases). The V end lost 0 bases, the J end lost 4 bases, and 5 bases lay between the germline ends. Looked up from germline, CDR1 is SGDLS and CDR2 is YYNGEE. This CDR3 has 12 amino acids. The CDR3 sequence is CASSVEGYEQYF. In DNA, the CDR3 is TGTGCCAGCAGCGTAGAGGGGTACGAGCAGTACTTC.

This rearrangement joins TRBV6-5 to TRBJ1-6; D remains ambiguous. V shed 7 bases and J shed 4 bases, with 14 bases lying between them. Germline CDR1 MNHEY, CDR2 SVGAGI. This CDR3 contains 15 residues. The CDR3 region is CASTDQALYNSPLHF. Here the CDR3 DNA reads TGTGCCAGCACCGACCAGGCACTTTATAATTCACCCCTCCACTTT.

The chain joins TRBV28 to TRBJ2-7; a weak D match, TRBD1 (6 bases). V was cut by 2 bases and J by 1 base, with 12 bases left in between. The CDR3 length is 15 residues. Germline loops: CDR1 MDHEN, CDR2 SYDVKM. CDR3 residues: CASSLGDTISYEQYF. The CDR3 region has the DNA TGTGCCAGCAGTTTAGGGGACACTATTTCCTACGAGCAGTACTTC.